These 7 T cell receptor beta chains were all obtained from the same sample, sequenced in a study of T-cell reconstitution after alpha-beta-depleted transplantation in children. Preparing the TCRbeta library involved the use of unique molecular identifiers. TCRdb reprocessed the PCR reads with MiXCR, giving one entry per CDR3 protein. This table has about 980,000 distinct CDR3 sequences, around 30% appearing once. Sequenced here: PBMCs, mostly from graft donor cells, sampled 360 days after TCRalphabeta/CD19-depleted stem cell transplant. Source of these receptors: a boy under two years old who had a stem cell transplant for SCID, so the T cells may come from the graft donor.

Only a few counts were recorded for this clonotype. The CDR3 reads CASSVDGTGDNEQFF. DNA of the CDR3: TGTGCCAGCAGCGTAGATGGGACAGGGGACAATGAGCAGTTCTTC. The rearrangement uses TRBV9 and TRBJ2-1; 10 bases line up with TRBD1. The CDR3 spans 15 residues. The germline gives CDR1 SGDLS, CDR2 YYNGEE. V dropped 0 bases and J dropped 5; count of bases not matched to a gene: 2.

This clonotype appeared a few times. The chain employs TRBV7-3 and TRBJ2-1; 7 nucleotides agree with TRBD2. Germline CDR1 SGHTA, CDR2 FQGTGA. The V segment lost 1 base and the J segment 0 bases; nucleotides outside the gene matches: 9. This CDR3 has 18 amino acids. The CDR3: CASSLKRLPGGSYNEQFF. DNA for the CDR3: TGTGCCAGCAGCTTAAAAAGGTTGCCGGGAGGCTCCTACAATGAGCAGTTCTTC. Full variable domain (outside the CDR3, taken from reference TRBV7-3 and TRBJ2-1): GAGVSQTPSNKVTEKGKYVELRCDPISGHTALYWYRQSLGQGPEFLIYFQGTGAADDSGLPNDRFFAVRPEGSVSTLKIQRTERGDSAVYLCASSLKRLPGGSYNEQFFGPGTRLTVL.

The chain joins TRBV5-7 to TRBJ1-5; 11 bases agree with TRBD1. TRBV5-7 is flagged as an ORF with uncertain function. This CDR3 comprises 16 residues. After removal of 4 bases from V and 1 base from J, the junction contained 4 bases not matched to a gene. Here the CDR3 reads CASSPGQGASNQPQHF. The CDR3 DNA reads TGTGCCAGCAGCCCCGGACAGGGGGCGAGCAATCAGCCCCAGCATTTT.

V gene TRBV2 combines with J gene TRBJ1-2, with 8 bases fitting TRBD1. CDR1 is SNHLY and CDR2 is FYNNEI in the germline V gene. V lost 10 bases, J lost 0 bases, and 10 bases stayed unmatched. The CDR3 spans 15 residues. CDR3 sequence (DNA): TGTGCCACAGCAGGGGGGACAGGTGCTAACTATGGCTACACCTTC. Its protein product is CATAGGTGANYGYTF.

This clonotype was seen repeatedly, ten times or more. The CDR3 DNA sequence: TGTGCCTCGGGGGAGAGCTCCTACAATGAGCAGTTCTTC. This sequence encodes CASGESSYNEQFF. The chain recombines TRBV15 with TRBJ2-1; tentatively, D is TRBD2 (6 bases). The germline CDR1 and CDR2 sequences are LNHNV and YYDKDF (reference sequence). The CDR3 sequence is 13 residues long. V shed 11 bases and J shed 0 bases, with 11 bases lying between them.

This clonotype was detected only a few times. This chain links TRBV7-9 with TRBJ2-3; 12 positions match TRBD1. CDR3 length: 15 amino acids. Germline V lookup: CDR1 SEHNR, CDR2 FQNEAQ (reference sequence). V lost 5 bases, J lost 8 bases, and 8 bases stayed unmatched. The CDR3 here is CASSPRGQGAVTQYF. The DNA for the CDR3 is TGTGCCAGCAGCCCAAGGGGACAGGGGGCGGTTACGCAGTATTTT.

The sample holds a few counts of this clonotype. The V gene is TRBV24-1, the J gene TRBJ2-1, with D possibly TRBD2 on 6 matching bases. From germline, CDR1 is KGHDR and CDR2 SFDVKD. Trimming left V 5 bases short and J 2 bases short, with 18 bases between. This CDR3 has 17 amino acids. The CDR3 coding sequence is TGTGCCACCAGTGGTGGGCTCGGGGGAGTTACCTACAATGAGCAGTTCTTC. Protein sequence: CATSGGLGGVTYNEQFF.